This TCR beta chain was recovered during a study of blood T cell repertoires in COVID-19. Study-level information: There were acute and convalescent COVID-19 samples, and they came from the United States, Italy and Spain. T cells, B-cell-depleted T cells, or PBMCs supplied cDNA or gDNA.

The authors' processing: The assay estimated nucleated cells by amplifying reference gene primers. Clones were read by immunoSEQ multiplex PCR, and TCRdb kept only the in-frame ones, dropping some. That table supplies the V and J calls and clone size; D and trimming were determined from the DNA. Of around 140,000 clones in the sample, 70% to 90% were seen once. The sequence was collected from a man aged 65 to 79 with acute or convalescent COVID-19. The sequenced material came from peripheral blood.

CDR3 DNA: TGTGCCAGCAGCTCCGAGGCAGGGATCTCTGGAAACACCATATATTTT. Translated, it gives CASSSEAGISGNTIYF. The rearrangement uses TRBV7-2 and TRBJ1-3, with D perhaps TRBD1 (5 bases). With 4 bases removed from V and 0 bases from J, the gap between germline ends came to 13 bases. The germline CDR1 and CDR2 sequences are SGHTA and FQGNSA. The CDR3 runs to 16 residues.